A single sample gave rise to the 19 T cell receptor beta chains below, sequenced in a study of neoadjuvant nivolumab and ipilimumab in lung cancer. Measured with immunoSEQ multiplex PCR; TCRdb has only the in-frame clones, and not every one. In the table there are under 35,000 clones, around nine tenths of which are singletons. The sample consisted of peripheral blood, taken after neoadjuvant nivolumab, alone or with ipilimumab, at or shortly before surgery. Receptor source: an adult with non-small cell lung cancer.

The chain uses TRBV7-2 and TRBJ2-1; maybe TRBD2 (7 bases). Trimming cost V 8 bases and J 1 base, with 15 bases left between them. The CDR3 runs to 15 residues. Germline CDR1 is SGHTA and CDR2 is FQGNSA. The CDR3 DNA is TGTGCCAGCCAGGCGGGGGCGACGTCCTACAATGAGCAGTTCTTC. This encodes CASQAGATSYNEQFF.

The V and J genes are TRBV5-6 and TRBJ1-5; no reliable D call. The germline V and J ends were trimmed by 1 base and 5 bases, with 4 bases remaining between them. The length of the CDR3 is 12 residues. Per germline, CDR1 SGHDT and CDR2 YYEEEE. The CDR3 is CASSLQDQPQHF. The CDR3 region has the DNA TGTGCCAGCAGCTTGCAGGATCAGCCCCAGCATTTT.

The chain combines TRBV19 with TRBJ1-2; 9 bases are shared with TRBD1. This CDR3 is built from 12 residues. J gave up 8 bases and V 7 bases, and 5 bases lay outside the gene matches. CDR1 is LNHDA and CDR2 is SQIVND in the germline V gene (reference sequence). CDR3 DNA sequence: TGTGCCAGTACCCGGACAGGGGACGGCTACACCTTC. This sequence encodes CASTRTGDGYTF.

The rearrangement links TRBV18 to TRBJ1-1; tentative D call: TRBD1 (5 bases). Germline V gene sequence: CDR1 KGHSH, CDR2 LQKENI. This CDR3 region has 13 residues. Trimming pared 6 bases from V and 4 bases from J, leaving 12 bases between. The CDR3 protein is CASSQRGGTEAFF. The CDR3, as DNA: TGTGCCAGCTCCCAAAGGGGAGGCACTGAAGCTTTCTTT.

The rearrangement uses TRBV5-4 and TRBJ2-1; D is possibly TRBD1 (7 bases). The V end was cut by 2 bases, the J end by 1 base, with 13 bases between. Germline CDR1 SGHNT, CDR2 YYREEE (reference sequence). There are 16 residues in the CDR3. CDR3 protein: CASSFGGGGSYNEQFF. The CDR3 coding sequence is TGTGCCAGCAGCTTTGGAGGGGGCGGGTCCTACAATGAGCAGTTCTTC.

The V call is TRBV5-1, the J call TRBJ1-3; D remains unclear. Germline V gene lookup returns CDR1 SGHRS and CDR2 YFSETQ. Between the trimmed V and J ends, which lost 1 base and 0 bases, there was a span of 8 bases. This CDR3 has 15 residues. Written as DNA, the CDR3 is TGCGCCAGCAGCTTGAGGGCCGGCTCTGGAAACACCATATATTTT. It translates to CASSLRAGSGNTIYF. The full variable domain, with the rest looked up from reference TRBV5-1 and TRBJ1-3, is KAGVTQTPRYLIKTRGQQVTLSCSPISGHRSVSWYQQTPGQGLQFLFEYFSETQRNKGNFPGRFSGRQFSNSRSEMNVSTLELGDSALYLCASSLRAGSGNTIYFGEGSWLTVV.

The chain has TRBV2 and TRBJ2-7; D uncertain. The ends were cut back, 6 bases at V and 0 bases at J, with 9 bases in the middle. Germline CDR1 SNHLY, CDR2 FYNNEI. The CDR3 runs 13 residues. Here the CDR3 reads CASSDLSSYEQYF. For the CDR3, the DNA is TGTGCCAGCAGCGACCTTAGCTCCTACGAGCAGTACTTC.

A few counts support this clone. CDR3 DNA: TGCGCCAGCAGGGCCGAAACTGAAGCTTTCTTT. The encoded protein is CASRAETEAFF. The gene calls are TRBV5-1 and TRBJ1-1, with D unresolved. V shed 5 bases and J shed 5 bases, with 7 bases lying between them. CDR1 is SGHRS, CDR2 YFSETQ, per germline. This CDR3 spans 11 amino acids.

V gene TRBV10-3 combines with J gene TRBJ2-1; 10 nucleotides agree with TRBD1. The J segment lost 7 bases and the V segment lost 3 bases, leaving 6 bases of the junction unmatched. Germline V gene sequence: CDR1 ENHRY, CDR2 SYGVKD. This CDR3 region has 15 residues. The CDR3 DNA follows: TGTGCCATCAGTGACCTGGACAGGGGGGGGAATGAGCAGTTCTTC. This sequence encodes CAISDLDRGGNEQFF.

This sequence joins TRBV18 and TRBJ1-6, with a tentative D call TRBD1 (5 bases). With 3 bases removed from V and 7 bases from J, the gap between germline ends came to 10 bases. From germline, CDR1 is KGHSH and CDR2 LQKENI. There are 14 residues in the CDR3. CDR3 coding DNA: TGTGCCAGCTCACCTCAGGGCCTCAATTCACCCCTCCACTTT. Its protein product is CASSPQGLNSPLHF.

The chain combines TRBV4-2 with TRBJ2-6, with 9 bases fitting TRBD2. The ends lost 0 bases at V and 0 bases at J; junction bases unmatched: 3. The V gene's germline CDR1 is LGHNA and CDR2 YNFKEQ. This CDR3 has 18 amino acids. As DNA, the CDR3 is TGTGCCAGCAGCCAAGAGAGTAGCGGGAGCTCTGGGGCCAACGTCCTGACTTTC. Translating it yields CASSQESSGSSGANVLTF.

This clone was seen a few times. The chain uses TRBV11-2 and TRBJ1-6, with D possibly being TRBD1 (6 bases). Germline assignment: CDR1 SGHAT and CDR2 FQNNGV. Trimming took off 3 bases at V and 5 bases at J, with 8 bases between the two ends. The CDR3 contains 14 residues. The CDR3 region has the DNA TGTGCCAGCAGCTTCTCAGGGGATAATTCACCCCTCCACTTT. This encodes CASSFSGDNSPLHF.

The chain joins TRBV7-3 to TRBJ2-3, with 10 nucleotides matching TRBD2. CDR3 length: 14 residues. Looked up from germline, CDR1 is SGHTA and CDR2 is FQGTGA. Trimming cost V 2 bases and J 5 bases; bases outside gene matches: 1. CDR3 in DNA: TGTGCCAGCAGCTTAGGACTAGCGGTAGATACGCAGTATTTT. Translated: CASSLGLAVDTQYF.

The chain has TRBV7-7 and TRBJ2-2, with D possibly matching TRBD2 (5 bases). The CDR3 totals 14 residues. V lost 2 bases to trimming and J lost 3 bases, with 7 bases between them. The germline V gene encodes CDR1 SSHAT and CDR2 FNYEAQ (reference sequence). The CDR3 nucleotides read TGTGCCAGCAGCTTAAGCGGAGACACCGGGGAGCTGTTTTTT. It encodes CASSLSGDTGELFF.

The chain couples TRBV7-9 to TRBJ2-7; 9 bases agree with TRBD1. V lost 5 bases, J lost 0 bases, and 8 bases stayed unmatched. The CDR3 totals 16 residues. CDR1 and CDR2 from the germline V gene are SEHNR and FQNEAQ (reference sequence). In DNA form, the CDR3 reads TGTGCCAGCAGCCGTGGGACAGGGTACTACTCCTACGAGCAGTACTTC. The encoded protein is CASSRGTGYYSYEQYF.

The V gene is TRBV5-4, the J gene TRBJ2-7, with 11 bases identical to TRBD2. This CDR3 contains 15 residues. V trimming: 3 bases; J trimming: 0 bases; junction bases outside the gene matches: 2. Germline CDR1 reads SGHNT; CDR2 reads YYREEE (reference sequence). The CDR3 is CASSSGLAASYEQYF. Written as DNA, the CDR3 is TGTGCCAGCAGCTCGGGACTAGCGGCCTCCTACGAGCAGTACTTC.

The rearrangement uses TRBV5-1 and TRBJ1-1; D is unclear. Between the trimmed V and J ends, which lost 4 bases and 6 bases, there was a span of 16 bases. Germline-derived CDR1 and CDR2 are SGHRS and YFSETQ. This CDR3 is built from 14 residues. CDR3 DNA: TGCGCCAGCAGCCCTGGGTATTGGGCAGCTGAAGCTTTCTTT. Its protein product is CASSPGYWAAEAFF.

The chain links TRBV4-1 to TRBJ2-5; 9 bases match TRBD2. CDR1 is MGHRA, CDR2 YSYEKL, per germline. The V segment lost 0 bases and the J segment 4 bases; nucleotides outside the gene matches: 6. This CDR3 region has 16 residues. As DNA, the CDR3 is TGCGCCAGCAGCCAAGAATGGCGGGGGGGCGTAGAGACCCAGTACTTC. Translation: CASSQEWRGGVETQYF.

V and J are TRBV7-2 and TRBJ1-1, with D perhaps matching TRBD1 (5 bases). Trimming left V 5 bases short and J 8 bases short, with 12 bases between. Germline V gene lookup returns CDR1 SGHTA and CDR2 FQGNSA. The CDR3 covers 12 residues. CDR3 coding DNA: TGTGCCAGCAGCACATTCGGGGGGGAAGCTTTCTTT. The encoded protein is CASSTFGGEAFF. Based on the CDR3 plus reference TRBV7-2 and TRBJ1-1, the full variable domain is GAGVSQSPSNKVTEKGKDVELRCDPISGHTALYWYRQSLGQGLEFLIYFQGNSAPDKSGLPSDRFSAERTGGSVSTLTIQRTQQEDSAVYLCASSTFGGEAFFGQGTRLTVV.